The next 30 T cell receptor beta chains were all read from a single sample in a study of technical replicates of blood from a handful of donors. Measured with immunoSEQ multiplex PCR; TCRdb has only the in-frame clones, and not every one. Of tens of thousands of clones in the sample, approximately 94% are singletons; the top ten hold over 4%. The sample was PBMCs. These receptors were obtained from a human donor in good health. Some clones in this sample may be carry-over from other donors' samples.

As DNA, the CDR3 is TGTGCCAGCAGCCTGGACTCCACTTGGAATCAGCCCCAGCATTTT. It specifies CASSLDSTWNQPQHF. The V and J genes are TRBV7-8 and TRBJ1-5, with no clear D. The germline V and J ends were trimmed by 5 bases and 4 bases, with 15 bases remaining between them. The CDR3 is 15 amino acids. Looked up from germline, CDR1 is SGHVS and CDR2 is FQNEAQ. The entire variable domain, with the rest obtained from reference TRBV7-8 and TRBJ1-5, is as follows: GAGVSQSPRYKVAKRGQDVALRCDPISGHVSLFWYQQALGQGPEFLTYFQNEAQLDKSGLPSDRFFAERPEGSVSTLKIQRTQQEDSAVYLCASSLDSTWNQPQHFGDGTRLSIL.

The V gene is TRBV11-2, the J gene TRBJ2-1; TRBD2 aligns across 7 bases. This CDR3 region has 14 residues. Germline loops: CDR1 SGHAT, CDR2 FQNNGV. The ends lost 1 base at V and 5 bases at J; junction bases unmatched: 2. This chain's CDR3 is CASSLGGTNNEQFF. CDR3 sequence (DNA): TGTGCCAGCAGCTTAGGGGGGACTAACAATGAGCAGTTCTTC. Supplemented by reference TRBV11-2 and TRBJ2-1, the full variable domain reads EAGVAQSPRYKIIEKRQSVAFWCNPISGHATLYWYQQILGQGPKLLIQFQNNGVVDDSQLPKDRFSAERLKGVDSTLKIQPAKLEDSAVYLCASSLGGTNNEQFFGPGTRLTVL.

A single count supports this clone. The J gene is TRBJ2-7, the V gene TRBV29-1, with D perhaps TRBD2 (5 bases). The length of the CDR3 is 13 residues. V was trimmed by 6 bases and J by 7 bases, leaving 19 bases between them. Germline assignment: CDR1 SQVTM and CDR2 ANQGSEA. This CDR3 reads CSVANNGKGEQYF. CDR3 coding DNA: TGCAGCGTAGCAAATAACGGGAAAGGGGAGCAGTACTTC.

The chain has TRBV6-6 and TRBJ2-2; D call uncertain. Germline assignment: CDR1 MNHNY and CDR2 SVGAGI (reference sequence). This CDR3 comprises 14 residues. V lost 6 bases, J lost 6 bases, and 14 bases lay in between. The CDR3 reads CASRLSPQPGELFF. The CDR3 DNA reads TGTGCCAGCAGATTAAGCCCCCAACCCGGGGAGCTGTTTTTT.

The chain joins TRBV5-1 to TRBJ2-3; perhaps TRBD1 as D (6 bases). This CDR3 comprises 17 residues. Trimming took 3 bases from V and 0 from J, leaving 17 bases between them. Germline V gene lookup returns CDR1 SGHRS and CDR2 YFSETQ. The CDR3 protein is CASSSGQTTRSTDTQYF. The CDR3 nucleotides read TGCGCCAGCAGCTCTGGACAGACGACCCGAAGCACAGATACGCAGTATTTT.

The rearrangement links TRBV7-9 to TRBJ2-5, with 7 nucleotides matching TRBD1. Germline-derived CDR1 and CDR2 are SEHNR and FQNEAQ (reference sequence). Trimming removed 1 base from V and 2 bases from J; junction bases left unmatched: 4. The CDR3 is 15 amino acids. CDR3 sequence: CASSLEQGVQETQYF. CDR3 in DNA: TGTGCCAGCAGCTTAGAGCAGGGGGTTCAAGAGACCCAGTACTTC.

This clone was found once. In nucleotides, the CDR3 is TGTGCCAGCAGTCACGGGACAGGGCTCGTCGAGCAGTACTTC. It specifies CASSHGTGLVEQYF. The chain has TRBV2 and TRBJ2-7; 9 positions match TRBD1. J was trimmed by 6 bases and V by 5 bases; bases with no gene match: 8. Germline CDR1 is SNHLY and CDR2 is FYNNEI. The CDR3 totals 14 residues.

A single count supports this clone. For the CDR3, the DNA is TGTGCCACCAGCAGAGCCAGGAAAAGGGGGAACACCGGGGAGCTGTTTTTT. Protein sequence: CATSRARKRGNTGELFF. The chain uses TRBV15 and TRBJ2-2; possible D gene TRBD1, 5 bases. Trimming shortened V by 1 base and J by 1 base, and 13 bases separated the two germline ends. CDR3 length: 17 residues. Looked up from germline, CDR1 is LNHNV and CDR2 is YYDKDF (reference sequence).

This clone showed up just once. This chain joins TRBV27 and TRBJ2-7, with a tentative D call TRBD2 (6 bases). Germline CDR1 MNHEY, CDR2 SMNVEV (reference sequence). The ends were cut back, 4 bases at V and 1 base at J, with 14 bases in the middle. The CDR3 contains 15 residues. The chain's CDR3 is CASSSPSSASYEQYF. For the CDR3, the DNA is TGTGCCAGCAGTTCCCCCTCTAGCGCTTCCTACGAGCAGTACTTC.

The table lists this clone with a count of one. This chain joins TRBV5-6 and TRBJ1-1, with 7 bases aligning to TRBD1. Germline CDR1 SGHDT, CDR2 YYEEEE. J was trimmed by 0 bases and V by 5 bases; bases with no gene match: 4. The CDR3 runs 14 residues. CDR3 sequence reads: CASRTGTVNTEAFF. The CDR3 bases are TGTGCCAGCAGGACCGGGACAGTGAACACTGAAGCTTTCTTT.

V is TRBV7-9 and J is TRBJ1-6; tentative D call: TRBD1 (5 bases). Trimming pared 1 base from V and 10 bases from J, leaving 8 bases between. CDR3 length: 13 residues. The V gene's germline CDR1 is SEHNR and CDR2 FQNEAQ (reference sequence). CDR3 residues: CASSLEGRSPLHF. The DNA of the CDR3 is TGTGCCAGCAGCTTAGAGGGGCGATCACCCCTCCACTTT.

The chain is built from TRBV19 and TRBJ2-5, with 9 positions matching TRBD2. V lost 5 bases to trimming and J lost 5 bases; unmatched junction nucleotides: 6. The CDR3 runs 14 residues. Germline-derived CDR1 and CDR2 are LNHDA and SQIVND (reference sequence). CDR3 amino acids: CASSLGGRGETQYF. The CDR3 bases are TGTGCCAGTAGTCTTGGCGGGAGGGGTGAGACCCAGTACTTC.

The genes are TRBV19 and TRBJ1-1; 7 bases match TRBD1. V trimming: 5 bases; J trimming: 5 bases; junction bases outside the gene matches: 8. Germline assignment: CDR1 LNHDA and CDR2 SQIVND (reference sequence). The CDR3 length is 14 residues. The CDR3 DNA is TGTGCCAGTAGTTTTACCGACAGGGTGACTGAAGCTTTCTTT. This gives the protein CASSFTDRVTEAFF. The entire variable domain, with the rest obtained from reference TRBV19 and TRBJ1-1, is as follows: DGGITQSPKYLFRKEGQNVTLSCEQNLNHDAMYWYRQDPGQGLRLIYYSQIVNDFQKGDIAEGYSVSREKKESFPLTVTSAQKNPTAFYLCASSFTDRVTEAFFGQGTRLTVV.

The CDR3 DNA follows: TGTGCCAGCAGCTTCCATCCGGGGGGCGCCTTCGAAAAACTGTTTTTT. As protein: CASSFHPGGAFEKLFF. The chain carries TRBV5-8 and TRBJ1-4; a possible D gene is TRBD1 (6 bases). V gave up 2 bases and J gave up 8 bases, with 19 bases separating them. This CDR3 is 16 amino acids long. Per the germline V gene, CDR1 is SGHTS and CDR2 is YDEGEE.

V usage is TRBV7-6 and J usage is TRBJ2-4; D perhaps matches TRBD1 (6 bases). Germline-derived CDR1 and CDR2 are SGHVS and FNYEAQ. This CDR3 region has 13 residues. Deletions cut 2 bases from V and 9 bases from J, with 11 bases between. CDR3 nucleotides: TGTGCCAGCAGCTTAAGCGACAGGAGCATTCAGTACTTC. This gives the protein CASSLSDRSIQYF.

In nucleotides, the CDR3 is TGCGCCAGCAGCCATCCGTCCGCAACTACGGGGGGTGCGGCCACCGGGGAGCTGTTTTTT. Its protein product is CASSHPSATTGGAATGELFF. This chain connects TRBV4-3 to TRBJ2-2, with 7 bases identical to TRBD2. This CDR3 is built from 20 residues. V lost 3 bases and J lost 4; bases outside the gene matches: 20. Germline values: CDR1 LGHNA, CDR2 YSLEER.

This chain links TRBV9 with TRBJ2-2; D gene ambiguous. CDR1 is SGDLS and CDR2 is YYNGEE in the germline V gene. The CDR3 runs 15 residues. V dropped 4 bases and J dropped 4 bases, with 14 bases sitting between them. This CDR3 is CASSPSRSGTGELFF. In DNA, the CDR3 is TGTGCCAGCAGCCCCTCTCGGTCGGGCACCGGGGAGCTGTTTTTT.

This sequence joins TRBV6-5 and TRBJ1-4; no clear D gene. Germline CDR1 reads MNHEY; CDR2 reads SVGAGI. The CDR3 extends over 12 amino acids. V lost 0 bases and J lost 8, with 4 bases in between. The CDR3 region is CASSYSGEKLFF. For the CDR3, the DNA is TGTGCCAGCAGTTACTCCGGGGAAAAACTGTTTTTT.

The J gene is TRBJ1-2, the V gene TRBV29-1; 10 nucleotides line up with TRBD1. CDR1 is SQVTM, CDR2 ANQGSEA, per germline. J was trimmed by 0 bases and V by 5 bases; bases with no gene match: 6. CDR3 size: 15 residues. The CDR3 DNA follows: TGCAGCGTTTCGGACAGGGGGGGTTCTAACTATGGCTACACCTTC. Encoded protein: CSVSDRGGSNYGYTF. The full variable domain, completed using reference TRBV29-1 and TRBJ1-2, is SAVISQKPSRDICQRGTSLTIQCQVDSQVTMMFWYRQQPGQSLTLIATANQGSEATYESGFVIDKFPISRPNLTFSTLTVSNMSPEDSSIYLCSVSDRGGSNYGYTFGSGTRLTVV.

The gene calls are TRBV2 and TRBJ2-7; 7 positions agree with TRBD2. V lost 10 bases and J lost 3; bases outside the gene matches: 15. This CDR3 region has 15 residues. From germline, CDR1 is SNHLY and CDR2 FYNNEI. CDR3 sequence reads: CATGGSDQLFYEQYF. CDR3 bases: TGTGCCACCGGGGGGTCCGACCAACTTTTCTACGAGCAGTACTTC.

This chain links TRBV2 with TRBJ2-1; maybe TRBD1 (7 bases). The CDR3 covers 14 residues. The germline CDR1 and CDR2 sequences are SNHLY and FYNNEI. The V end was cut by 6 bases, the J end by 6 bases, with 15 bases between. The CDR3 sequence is CASRKAGGLNEQFF. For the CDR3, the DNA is TGTGCCAGCAGAAAGGCAGGGGGACTCAATGAGCAGTTCTTC.

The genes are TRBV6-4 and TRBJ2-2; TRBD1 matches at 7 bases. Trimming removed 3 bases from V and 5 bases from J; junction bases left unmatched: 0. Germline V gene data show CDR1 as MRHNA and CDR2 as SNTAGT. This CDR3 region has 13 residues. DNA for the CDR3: TGTGCCAGCAGTGAACAGGGGACCGGGGAGCTGTTTTTT. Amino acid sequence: CASSEQGTGELFF.

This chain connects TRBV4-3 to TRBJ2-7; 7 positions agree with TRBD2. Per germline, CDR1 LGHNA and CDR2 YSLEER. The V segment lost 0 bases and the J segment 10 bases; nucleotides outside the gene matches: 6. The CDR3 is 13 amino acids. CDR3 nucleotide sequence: TGCGCCAGCAGCCAAGAAGTAGGGGAGGGACAGTACTTC. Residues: CASSQEVGEGQYF.

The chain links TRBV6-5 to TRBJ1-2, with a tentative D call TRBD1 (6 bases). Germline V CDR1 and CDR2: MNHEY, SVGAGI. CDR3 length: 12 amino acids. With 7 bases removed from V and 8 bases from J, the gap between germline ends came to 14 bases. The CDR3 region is CASTSPGVGYTF. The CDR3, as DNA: TGTGCCAGCACTTCCCCAGGGGTCGGCTACACCTTC.

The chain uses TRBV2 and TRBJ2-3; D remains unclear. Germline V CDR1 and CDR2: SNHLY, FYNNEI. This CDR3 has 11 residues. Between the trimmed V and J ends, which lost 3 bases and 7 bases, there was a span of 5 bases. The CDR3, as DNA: TGTGCCAGCAGTGAGCGGAATACGCAGTATTTT. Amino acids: CASSERNTQYF.

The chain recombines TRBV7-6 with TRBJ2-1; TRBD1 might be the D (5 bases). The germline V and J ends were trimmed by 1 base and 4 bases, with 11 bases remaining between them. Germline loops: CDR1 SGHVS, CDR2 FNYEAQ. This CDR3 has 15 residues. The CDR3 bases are TGTGCCAGCAGCTTAGAAGGGGTACTATACAATGAGCAGTTCTTC. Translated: CASSLEGVLYNEQFF.

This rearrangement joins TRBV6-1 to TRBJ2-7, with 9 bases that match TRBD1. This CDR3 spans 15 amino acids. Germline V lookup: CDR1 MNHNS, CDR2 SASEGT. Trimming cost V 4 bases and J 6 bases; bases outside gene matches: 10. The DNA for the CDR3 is TGTGCCAGCAGTGTATGGACAGGGGTGGTAGGCGAGCAGTACTTC. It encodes CASSVWTGVVGEQYF.

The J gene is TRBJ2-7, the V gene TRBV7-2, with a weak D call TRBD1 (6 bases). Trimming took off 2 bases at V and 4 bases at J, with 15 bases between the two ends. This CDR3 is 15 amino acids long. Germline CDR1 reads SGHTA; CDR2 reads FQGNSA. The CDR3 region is CASSLRGRGGYEQYF. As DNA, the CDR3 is TGTGCCAGCAGCTTAAGGGGAAGAGGGGGTTACGAGCAGTACTTC.

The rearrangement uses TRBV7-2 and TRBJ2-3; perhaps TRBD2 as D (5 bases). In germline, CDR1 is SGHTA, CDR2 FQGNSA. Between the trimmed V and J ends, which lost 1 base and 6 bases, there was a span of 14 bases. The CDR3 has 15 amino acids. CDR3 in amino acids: CASSLEATRGDTQYF. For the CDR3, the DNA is TGTGCCAGCAGCTTAGAGGCTACCCGCGGGGATACGCAGTATTTT.

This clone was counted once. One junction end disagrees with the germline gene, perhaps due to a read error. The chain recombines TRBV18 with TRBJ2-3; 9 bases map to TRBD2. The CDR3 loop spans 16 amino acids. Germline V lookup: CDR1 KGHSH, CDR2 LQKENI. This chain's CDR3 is CASSPYSSGNTDMQYF. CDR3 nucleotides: TGTGCCAGCTCACCGTACTCTAGCGGGAACACAGATATGCAGTATTTT.